The clone carrying this TCR beta chain was counted at least ten times. If no ophthalmopathy progression occurred within 18 months, Graves' hyperthyroidism was stable. Hyperthyroidism had been newly diagnosed in patients aged 18 to 65, and its duration was under 2 months. This entry belongs to a study of T cells in Graves' hyperthyroidism and ophthalmopathy. About the study: Once the initial diagnosis was made, peripheral blood was obtained before any treatment.

Amplification yielded TCR beta CDR3 regions, with RNA transcripts as the source. The HTBI primer set was used in a first-round RT-PCR of the TCR CDR3. Via MiXCR, TCRdb re-called the multiplex PCR reads, giving one row per CDR3 protein. The sample consists of approximately 320,000 distinct CDR3 sequences, approximately 17% of them appearing once. Sample: blood. This sequence was found in a young man with Graves' hyperthyroidism.

CDR3 amino acids: CASTLTDGTEAFF. CDR3 nucleotide sequence: TGTGCCAGCACCTTGACCGACGGCACTGAAGCTTTCTTT. V gene TRBV2 combines with J gene TRBJ1-1; D gene unclear. There are 13 residues in the CDR3. Trimming removed 7 bases from V and 4 bases from J, with 13 bases in between. CDR1 is SNHLY, CDR2 FYNNEI, per germline.